One sample yielded the 15 T cell receptor beta chains listed below, sequenced in a study of shared clonotypes between healthy human individuals. The repertoire was sequenced with immunoSEQ multiplex PCR; TCRdb's copy has only in-frame clones and lacks some. The data show 2.3 million or so clones, over 85% seen once. The sample consisted of naive CD4+ T cells from PBMCs. Sample subset: CD45RA+ positively selected. The receptors were sampled from a man aged 18 to 30 in good health. Some clones in this sample may be carry-over from other donors' samples.

The sample holds one count of this clone. This chain joins TRBV28 and TRBJ2-6, with D possibly matching TRBD1 (7 bases). The CDR3 is 18 residues long. Deletions cut 7 bases from V and 5 bases from J, with 24 bases between. Looked up from germline, CDR1 is MDHEN and CDR2 is SYDVKM. DNA of the CDR3: TGTGCCAGCAAAACACCCCAGGGGGGCAGTCCAAGGGCCAACGTCCTGACTTTC. Translated: CASKTPQGGSPRANVLTF.

Remarks on this clone: The same CDR3 arises from other DNA sequences in this sample as well. The chain is built from TRBV7-2 and TRBJ2-1; D unresolved. The CDR3 is made up of 13 amino acids. Germline loops: CDR1 SGHTA, CDR2 FQGNSA. The V end was cut by 4 bases, the J end by 0 bases, with 4 bases between. The CDR3 reads CASSSTSYNEQFF. The CDR3 DNA reads TGTGCCAGCAGCTCGACCTCCTACAATGAGCAGTTCTTC.

This chain uses TRBV6-5 with TRBJ2-7; D gene uncertain. Trimming pared 0 bases from V and 3 bases from J, leaving 12 bases between. Germline V gene data show CDR1 as MNHEY and CDR2 as SVGAGI. There are 15 residues in the CDR3. The CDR3 DNA follows: TGTGCCAGCAGTTACTCGATGGGTCCCAACTACGAGCAGTACTTC. Protein product: CASSYSMGPNYEQYF.

This chain uses TRBV7-9 with TRBJ1-1; unclear D gene. Trimming removed 7 bases at V and 7 bases at J, with 16 bases between. CDR3 size: 13 residues. In germline, CDR1 is SEHNR, CDR2 FQNEAQ (reference sequence). CDR3 region: CASTTGRLSEAFF. CDR3 nucleotides: TGTGCCAGCACCACCGGGAGGCTAAGTGAAGCTTTCTTT.

The rearrangement joins TRBV5-6 to TRBJ2-1; the match to TRBD2 covers 13 bases. Unmatched junction bases numbered 3, after V lost 4 bases and J lost 5 bases. Per germline, CDR1 SGHDT and CDR2 YYEEEE. The CDR3 runs 15 residues. CDR3 nucleotide sequence: TGTGCCAGCAGCGGGGGACTAGCGGGAAACAATGAGCAGTTCTTC. It yields the protein CASSGGLAGNNEQFF.

The V call is TRBV11-3, the J call TRBJ1-6; D gene unclear. The germline V gene encodes CDR1 SGHNT and CDR2 YENEEA. The CDR3 is 10 residues long. The ends were cut back, 5 bases at V and 12 bases at J, with 5 bases in the middle. CDR3: CASSQEPLHF. CDR3 in DNA: TGTGCCAGCAGCCAAGAACCCCTCCACTTT.

This clone was seen a single time. The chain carries TRBV7-3 and TRBJ2-1; 7 nucleotides line up with TRBD2. CDR3 length equals 13 residues. V trimming: 5 bases; J trimming: 6 bases; junction bases outside the gene matches: 4. CDR1 SGHTA and CDR2 FQGTGA come from the germline V gene. CDR3 nucleotides: TGTGCCAGCAGCCCAGGCGGGAGCAATGAGCAGTTCTTC. Protein sequence: CASSPGGSNEQFF. The full variable domain, its missing parts supplied by reference TRBV7-3 and TRBJ2-1, is GAGVSQTPSNKVTEKGKYVELRCDPISGHTALYWYRQSLGQGPEFLIYFQGTGAADDSGLPNDRFFAVRPEGSVSTLKIQRTERGDSAVYLCASSPGGSNEQFFGPGTRLTVL.

The J gene is TRBJ1-4, the V gene TRBV11-2, with a possible D match to TRBD1 (6 bases). From germline, CDR1 is SGHAT and CDR2 FQNNGV. CDR3 length: 15 amino acids. Trimming shortened V by 4 bases and J by 1 base, and 10 bases separated the two germline ends. The CDR3 bases are TGTGCCAGCAGCTCACTCAGGGGAACTAATGAAAAACTGTTTTTT. Translation gives CASSSLRGTNEKLFF.

DNA of the CDR3: TGTGCCAGCAGCCAAGCCGGGAGTTCCCCTTTTTCCCAGTACTTC. Translated: CASSQAGSSPFSQYF. The V gene is TRBV14, the J gene TRBJ2-5, with D perhaps TRBD2 (6 bases). Deletions cut 1 base from V and 9 bases from J, with 18 bases between. Germline CDR1 SGHDN, CDR2 FVKESK. The CDR3 runs 15 residues.

This clone was counted only a few times. The rearrangement joins TRBV2 to TRBJ1-1; D is undetermined. The germline gives CDR1 SNHLY, CDR2 FYNNEI. The V end lost 7 bases, the J end lost 6 bases, and 15 bases lay between the germline ends. The CDR3 length is 13 residues. CDR3 sequence: CASTSNGVPEAFF. CDR3 coding DNA: TGTGCCAGCACTTCAAATGGGGTACCTGAAGCTTTCTTT.

This clone appeared once. The rearrangement links TRBV5-1 to TRBJ2-1; 7 bases are a match to TRBD2. Trimming removed 3 bases from V and 0 bases from J; junction bases left unmatched: 6. The CDR3 covers 16 residues. Germline CDR1 SGHRS, CDR2 YFSETQ. Here the CDR3 DNA reads TGCGCCAGCAGCTGGGGTAGCGGGTCCTCCTACAATGAGCAGTTCTTC. It yields the protein CASSWGSGSSYNEQFF.

This clone appeared a few times. The J gene is TRBJ1-2, the V gene TRBV2; TRBD1 aligns across 11 bases. J gave up 8 bases and V 8 bases, and 16 bases lay outside the gene matches. Germline V gene sequence: CDR1 SNHLY, CDR2 FYNNEI. This CDR3 contains 16 residues. CDR3 amino acids: CASPEGPGQGAVGYTF. The CDR3, as DNA: TGTGCCAGCCCTGAGGGCCCCGGACAGGGGGCAGTAGGCTACACCTTC.

This clone has a handful of counts. The chain joins TRBV5-1 to TRBJ1-1; perhaps TRBD1 as D (6 bases). Germline V gene data show CDR1 as SGHRS and CDR2 as YFSETQ. V was pared by 5 bases and J by 8 bases, with 13 bases between. The CDR3 has 12 residues. This chain's CDR3 is CASRGTFEEAFF. In nucleotides, the CDR3 is TGCGCCAGCAGGGGGACATTTGAGGAAGCTTTCTTT.

The rearrangement joins TRBV6-1 to TRBJ1-5; TRBD1 matches at 7 bases. Looked up from germline, CDR1 is MNHNS and CDR2 is SASEGT. The CDR3 is made up of 15 amino acids. With V trimmed by 6 bases and J by 2 bases, 7 bases remained unmatched. DNA of the CDR3: TGTGCCAGCAGAGAACAGGGGCTGGGCAATCAGCCCCAGCATTTT. Encoded protein: CASREQGLGNQPQHF.

V usage is TRBV25-1 and J usage is TRBJ2-7, with 8 bases fitting TRBD2. Germline V gives CDR1 MGHDK, CDR2 SYGVNS. This CDR3 region has 18 residues. V lost 4 bases to trimming and J lost 0 bases; unmatched junction nucleotides: 14. The CDR3 DNA sequence: TGTGCCAGCAGTGGGTTTCTTATGGGCGGGAGGATCTCCTACGAGCAGTACTTC. Residues: CASSGFLMGGRISYEQYF.